What follows are 3 T cell receptor beta chains derived from one specimen sequenced in a study of blood T cells in healthy people across ages. The second PCR ran about 6 to 11 cycles with a sample-barcoded 5' primer and J-beta primers. TCRdb analysed the 5' RACE reads with MiXCR anew, one entry per CDR3 protein. The table lists around 700,000 distinct CDR3 sequences, around a quarter of them singletons, with more than 7.5% in the top ten. This same sample was also part of a study on T cells of mothers and their children.

Sequencing used blood. These receptors were collected from a boy between 10 and 17 years old in good health.

The chain links TRBV24-1 to TRBJ2-5; the D is unclear. The J call may be faulty, since TRBJ2-7 better matches the DNA end. This CDR3 is built from 14 residues. CDR1 and CDR2 from the germline V gene are KGHDR and SFDVKD. The CDR3 nucleotides are TGTGCCACCAGTGATTTGTTCAAATCCTACGAGCAGTACTTC. Protein: CATSDLFKSYEQYF.

The chain carries TRBV12-3 or TRBV12-4 and TRBJ1-2; 8 nucleotides line up with TRBD1. This CDR3 contains 16 residues. The ends lost 5 bases at V and 2 bases at J; junction bases unmatched: 10. For the CDR3, the DNA is TGTGCCAGCAGTCCACCGACAGGGGTGTCCAACTATGGCTACACCTTC. Amino acids: CASSPPTGVSNYGYTF.

This clonotype was detected a few times. V is TRBV29-1 and J is TRBJ1-2; D might be TRBD1 (5 bases). Trimming took off 7 bases at V and 0 bases at J, with 12 bases between the two ends. CDR3 size: 13 residues. Germline V gene sequence: CDR1 SQVTM, CDR2 ANQGSEA. The CDR3 loop is CSAGTATNYGYTF. The CDR3 coding sequence is TGCAGCGCGGGGACGGCCACTAACTATGGCTACACCTTC.